The clone carrying this TCR beta chain has only a few counts. The length of the CDR3 is 15 residues. Germline CDR1 reads SGHRS; CDR2 reads YFSETQ. V was clipped by 2 bases and J by 1 base; unmatched bases: 2. The PCR ran on 60 Vbeta and 13 Jbeta primers. This table comes from immunoSEQ multiplex PCR, and its TCRdb copy is limited to in-frame clones, with some not included. The data hold under 300,000 clones, with around 65% observed a single time. This sample was included in a study of cytomegalovirus exposure and HLA in healthy donors. Sample: PBMCs. The receptor was derived from a female donor in good health and CMV-seronegative. The V call is TRBV5-1, the J call TRBJ2-2; TRBD1 matches at 7 bases. Written as DNA, the CDR3 is TGCGCCAGCAGCTTTGGACAGGTGAACACCGGGGAGCTGTTTTTT. This codes for CASSFGQVNTGELFF.